Following are 12 T cell receptor beta chains from one sample sequenced in a study of shared clonotypes between healthy human individuals. Here immunoSEQ multiplex PCR was the method, and the copy in TCRdb shows in-frame clones only, minus some. The sample lists a few million clones, more than 90% occurring once. Sequenced sample: naive CD4+ T cells sorted from blood. Subset: CD45RA+ positively selected. The receptors shown here come from a man between 18 and 35 years old in good health.

The chain is built from TRBV7-9 and TRBJ1-5, with D perhaps TRBD1 (6 bases). V gave up 5 bases and J gave up 4 bases, with 15 bases separating them. The CDR3 runs to 15 residues. Germline V lookup: CDR1 SEHNR, CDR2 FQNEAQ (reference sequence). The CDR3 nucleotides are TGTGCCAGCAGCCAGGGGACTTTAGAGAATCAGCCCCAGCATTTT. Its protein is CASSQGTLENQPQHF.

This clone turned up a few times. This chain's CDR3 is CASSLGFTGVETQYF. The CDR3 DNA follows: TGTGCCAGCAGCTTAGGGTTCACAGGGGTAGAGACCCAGTACTTC. The rearrangement joins TRBV7-6 to TRBJ2-5; 7 nucleotides align to TRBD1. Germline loops: CDR1 SGHVS, CDR2 FNYEAQ. There are 15 residues in the CDR3. V shed 1 base and J 4 bases; nucleotides not matched to a gene: 6.

The chain couples TRBV18 to TRBJ2-7; 8 bases fit TRBD1. The CDR3 has 18 amino acids. The germline V gene encodes CDR1 KGHSH and CDR2 LQKENI. J was trimmed by 3 bases and V by 0 bases; bases with no gene match: 13. The CDR3 DNA sequence: TGTGCCAGCTCACCACCTGGACAGGGAGGAATAAAGCTCTACGAGCAGTACTTC. Protein product: CASSPPGQGGIKLYEQYF.

Only one count was recorded for this clone. The rearrangement links TRBV5-1 to TRBJ2-7, with D perhaps TRBD2 (5 bases). From germline, CDR1 is SGHRS and CDR2 YFSETQ. This CDR3 is built from 14 residues. Deletions cut 0 bases from V and 2 bases from J, with 9 bases between. The DNA for the CDR3 is TGCGCCAGCAGCTTGGGGGGAGAACCCTACGAGCAGTACTTC. As protein: CASSLGGEPYEQYF.

The chain is built from TRBV5-6 and TRBJ2-3, with TRBD1 matching over 10 bases. V shed 1 base and J 6 bases; nucleotides not matched to a gene: 11. CDR3 length: 17 amino acids. CDR1 is SGHDT, CDR2 YYEEEE, per germline. This CDR3 reads CASSLKSRTGGTDTQYF. DNA of the CDR3: TGTGCCAGCAGCTTGAAATCCCGGACAGGGGGAACGGATACGCAGTATTTT.

The gene calls are TRBV4-1 and TRBJ2-7; 8 bases match TRBD2. Germline V lookup: CDR1 MGHRA, CDR2 YSYEKL. This CDR3 contains 15 residues. J lost 3 bases, V lost 2 bases, and 6 bases had no gene match. CDR3 nucleotide sequence: TGCGCCAGCAGCCAACCCGGGACTAGAGGCTACGAGCAGTACTTC. It specifies CASSQPGTRGYEQYF.

The chain joins TRBV4-1 to TRBJ1-1; D is perhaps TRBD1 (5 bases). Between the trimmed V and J ends, which lost 6 bases and 4 bases, there was a span of 9 bases. The CDR3 runs to 12 residues. From germline, CDR1 is MGHRA and CDR2 YSYEKL. The CDR3 nucleotides are TGCGCCAGCAGTTCTGGGGGCACTGAAGCTTTCTTT. It is translated as CASSSGGTEAFF.

The rearrangement links TRBV5-6 to TRBJ2-7; 7 bases fit TRBD1. V gave up 2 bases and J gave up 5 bases; unmatched junction bases: 10. The length of the CDR3 is 15 residues. Per germline, CDR1 SGHDT and CDR2 YYEEEE. CDR3 DNA sequence: TGTGCCAGCAGCTTTTTGACAGGGTATGGCAACGAGCAGTACTTC. This sequence encodes CASSFLTGYGNEQYF.

The V and J genes are TRBV11-2 and TRBJ2-2; TRBD2 agrees at 12 bases. CDR1 is SGHAT, CDR2 FQNNGV, per germline. Trimming took 5 bases from V and 2 from J; bases not matched to a gene: 0. CDR3 length: 15 amino acids. The CDR3 here is CASSGLAGNTGELFF. CDR3 coding DNA: TGTGCCAGCAGCGGACTAGCGGGAAACACCGGGGAGCTGTTTTTT.

The chain links TRBV4-2 to TRBJ2-1; TRBD1 aligns across 7 bases. After removal of 0 bases from V and 4 bases from J, the junction contained 6 bases not matched to a gene. Germline assignment: CDR1 LGHNA and CDR2 YNFKEQ. The CDR3 totals 16 residues. The CDR3: CASSQERTGIYNEQFF. The DNA of the CDR3 is TGTGCCAGCAGCCAAGAAAGGACAGGAATATACAATGAGCAGTTCTTC.

Note on this clone: Other DNA sequences in this specimen translate into the identical CDR3. This chain joins TRBV30 and TRBJ2-4; D uncertain. The CDR3 is made up of 11 amino acids. The V gene lost 4 bases and the J gene lost 2 bases, with 3 bases spanning the gap. Per the germline V gene, CDR1 is GTSNPN and CDR2 is SVGIG (reference sequence). This CDR3 is CAWISKNIQYF. The CDR3 DNA reads TGTGCCTGGATATCCAAAAACATTCAGTACTTC.

The rearrangement uses TRBV6-5 and TRBJ1-4; no definite D call. This CDR3 has 15 amino acids. Trimming pared 5 bases from V and 5 bases from J, leaving 15 bases between. Germline assignment: CDR1 MNHEY and CDR2 SVGAGI. Here the CDR3 reads CASSTAGNGNEKLFF. The DNA of the CDR3 is TGTGCCAGCAGTACGGCCGGGAATGGGAATGAAAAACTGTTTTTT.